The 19 T cell receptor beta chains below all came from one sample that was sequenced in a study of blood T cell repertoires in COVID-19. Profiled with immunoSEQ multiplex PCR; TCRdb holds only in-frame clones, not every one. The sample includes hundreds of thousands of clones, more than 75% of them seen just once. Sequences were obtained from peripheral blood. The receptors here all came from a man in his 60s with acute or convalescent COVID-19.

The chain recombines TRBV18 with TRBJ1-6; 8 positions agree with TRBD1. This CDR3 region has 16 residues. With 5 bases clipped from V and 7 bases from J, the junction kept 10 bases outside the gene matches. Germline CDR1 and CDR2: KGHSH and LQKENI. DNA for the CDR3: TGTGCCAGCTCAACCTCCCAGGGGGCGGGGAATTCACCCCTCCACTTT. This translates into CASSTSQGAGNSPLHF.

Comments on this clone: Other DNA sequences of this sample code for an identical CDR3. The rearrangement links TRBV15 to TRBJ2-7, with TRBD1 as a possible D gene (5 bases). Germline CDR1 and CDR2: LNHNV and YYDKDF (reference sequence). This CDR3 has 15 residues. With 1 base removed from V and 3 bases from J, the gap between germline ends came to 13 bases. The CDR3 protein is CATSRAVTTGYEQYF. CDR3 nucleotide sequence: TGTGCCACCAGCAGAGCCGTGACAACAGGCTACGAGCAGTACTTC.

The chain uses TRBV19 and TRBJ2-7, with D tentatively TRBD2 (5 bases). The CDR3 is 14 amino acids. Germline loops: CDR1 LNHDA, CDR2 SQIVND (reference sequence). V gave up 6 bases and J gave up 3 bases, with 15 bases separating them. The CDR3 DNA follows: TGTGCCAGTAGCCGGAGAGCGGCGTACTACGAGCAGTACTTC. It yields the protein CASSRRAAYYEQYF.

The gene calls are TRBV3-1 (or the pseudogene TRBV3-2) and TRBJ2-5; 7 bases line up with TRBD1. CDR1 is LGHDT and CDR2 is YNNKEL in the germline V gene (reference sequence). This CDR3 is 16 amino acids long. V lost 2 bases and J lost 1; bases outside the gene matches: 7. CDR3 sequence: CASSQRTTGSQETQYF. The CDR3 nucleotides are TGTGCCAGCAGCCAAAGGACGACAGGGAGCCAAGAGACCCAGTACTTC.

The rearrangement uses TRBV5-8 and TRBJ2-1; 8 bases are shared with TRBD1. The CDR3 is made up of 17 amino acids. Germline values: CDR1 SGHTS, CDR2 YDEGEE. V lost 0 bases, J lost 1 base, and 6 bases stayed unmatched. CDR3 sequence (DNA): TGTGCCAGCAGCTTGGTCAGGGGGCGAGGGTCCTACAATGAGCAGTTCTTC. Residues: CASSLVRGRGSYNEQFF.

The chain employs TRBV5-4 and TRBJ2-3; TRBD1 matches at 8 bases. The germline CDR1 and CDR2 sequences are SGHNT and YYREEE (reference sequence). J lost 1 base, V lost 4 bases, and 2 bases had no gene match. The CDR3 has 14 amino acids. In DNA, the CDR3 is TGTGCCAGCAGCCAGGGACAGGGCACAGATACGCAGTATTTT. Translating gives CASSQGQGTDTQYF. The full variable domain, its missing parts supplied by reference TRBV5-4 and TRBJ2-3, is ETGVTQSPTHLIKTRGQQVTLRCSSQSGHNTVSWYQQALGQGPQFIFQYYREEENGRGNFPPRFSGLQFPNYSSELNVNALELDDSALYLCASSQGQGTDTQYFGPGTRLTVL.

This clone was counted between two and nine times. The chain employs TRBV4-1 and TRBJ1-4; D unclear. Germline V CDR1 and CDR2: MGHRA, YSYEKL. V lost 6 bases to trimming and J lost 7 bases, with 6 bases between them. CDR3 length equals 11 residues. For the CDR3, the DNA is TGCGCCAGCAGAAGTAGTGAAAAACTGTTTTTT. As protein: CASRSSEKLFF.

The rearrangement links TRBV3-1 (or the pseudogene TRBV3-2) to TRBJ2-2; D uncertain. Trimming pared 2 bases from V and 5 bases from J, leaving 9 bases between. The CDR3 spans 14 residues. Germline V gene lookup returns CDR1 LGHDT and CDR2 YNNKEL (reference sequence). For the CDR3, the DNA is TGTGCCAGCAGCCAAATAGTGCGGACCGGGGAGCTGTTTTTT. Translating gives CASSQIVRTGELFF.

J is TRBJ2-4 and V is TRBV6-6; TRBD1 is a possible D gene (6 bases). Germline CDR1 reads MNHNY; CDR2 reads SVGAGI (reference sequence). This CDR3 region has 15 residues. Trimming removed 3 bases from V and 0 bases from J, with 9 bases in between. CDR3: CASSYGQLAKNIQYF. CDR3 DNA: TGTGCCAGCAGTTATGGACAGCTAGCCAAAAACATTCAGTACTTC.

V is TRBV4-1 and J is TRBJ2-1; 10 bases map to TRBD2. The V gene's germline CDR1 is MGHRA and CDR2 YSYEKL. The V gene end was trimmed by 6 bases and the J gene end by 3 bases; junction bases not matched to a gene: 8. The CDR3 loop spans 16 amino acids. CDR3 loop: CASRLIAGGGYNEQFF. For the CDR3, the DNA is TGCGCCAGCAGACTCATAGCGGGGGGCGGCTACAATGAGCAGTTCTTC.

The rearrangement joins TRBV27 to TRBJ2-7; 10 positions match TRBD2. Trimming at V came to 6 bases and at J to 4 bases, leaving 6 bases not matched to a gene. The germline CDR1 and CDR2 sequences are MNHEY and SMNVEV (reference sequence). This CDR3 has 14 amino acids. CDR3 nucleotide sequence: TGTGCCAGCAGGAGAGCGGGGGGGAAATACGAGCAGTACTTC. As protein: CASRRAGGKYEQYF.

This chain joins TRBV3-1 (or the pseudogene TRBV3-2) and TRBJ1-2, with TRBD1 matching over 9 bases. The germline V gene encodes CDR1 LGHDT and CDR2 YNNKEL (reference sequence). J lost 4 bases, V lost 0 bases, and 3 bases had no gene match. The length of the CDR3 is 15 residues. CDR3 coding DNA: TGTGCCAGCAGCCAAGATATGGACAGGGGCTATGGCTACACCTTC. It translates to CASSQDMDRGYGYTF.

The CDR3 sequence is CASSLGGTGGYEQYF. CDR3 DNA sequence: TGTGCCAGCAGCTTAGGCGGGACAGGGGGCTACGAGCAGTACTTC. V and J are TRBV11-2 and TRBJ2-7, with 11 bases aligning to TRBD1. CDR1 is SGHAT and CDR2 is FQNNGV in the germline V gene. This CDR3 has 15 amino acids. V trimming: 1 base; J trimming: 3 bases; junction bases outside the gene matches: 2. Variable domain in full (rest from reference TRBV11-2 and TRBJ2-7): EAGVAQSPRYKIIEKRQSVAFWCNPISGHATLYWYQQILGQGPKLLIQFQNNGVVDDSQLPKDRFSAERLKGVDSTLKIQPAKLEDSAVYLCASSLGGTGGYEQYFGPGTRLTVT.

The rearrangement joins TRBV27 to TRBJ2-5; 10 nucleotides agree with TRBD2. The germline CDR1 and CDR2 sequences are MNHEY and SMNVEV (reference sequence). V was clipped by 7 bases and J by 1 base; unmatched bases: 9. This CDR3 comprises 16 residues. This CDR3 is CASKEAGGLSQETQYF. Written as DNA, the CDR3 is TGTGCCAGCAAGGAAGCGGGGGGGCTGTCCCAAGAGACCCAGTACTTC.

This chain's CDR3 is CATSDPKGVQETQYF. The CDR3 DNA reads TGTGCCACCAGTGATCCCAAGGGGGTCCAAGAGACCCAGTACTTC. The V and J genes are TRBV24-1 and TRBJ2-5; D perhaps matches TRBD1 (6 bases). The germline gives CDR1 KGHDR, CDR2 SFDVKD. The CDR3 has 15 residues. V lost 3 bases to trimming and J lost 1 base, with 11 bases between them.

CDR3 coding DNA: TGTGCCAGCAGTTCAAACGGGCAGGGGACACGCTATGGCTACACCTTC. The encoded protein is CASSSNGQGTRYGYTF. V usage is TRBV6-5 and J usage is TRBJ1-2, with D tentatively TRBD1 (6 bases). Trimming shortened V by 4 bases and J by 4 bases, and 19 bases separated the two germline ends. The CDR3 has 16 amino acids. The germline V gene has CDR1 MNHEY and CDR2 SVGAGI.

J is TRBJ1-1 and V is TRBV10-3; tentative D call: TRBD1 (5 bases). The V end was cut by 3 bases, the J end by 5 bases, with 7 bases between. Per germline, CDR1 ENHRY and CDR2 SYGVKD. The length of the CDR3 is 12 residues. CDR3 amino acids: CAISDQGTEAFF. The CDR3 DNA is TGTGCCATCAGTGACCAGGGAACTGAAGCTTTCTTT.

A remark on this clone: A read error may account for a junction end that differs from germline. This chain connects TRBV20-1 to TRBJ2-3, with D unclear. Germline lookup yields CDR1 DFQATT and CDR2 SNEGSKA (reference sequence). The CDR3 consists of 11 residues. CDR3 sequence: CSAISIDTQYF. CDR3 nucleotide sequence: TGCAGTGCCATTAGCATAGATACGCAGTATTTT.

This clone was observed once. This chain uses TRBV19 with TRBJ1-1, with 11 bases identical to TRBD1. Unmatched junction bases numbered 12, after V lost 5 bases and J lost 4 bases. The CDR3 has 17 amino acids. The germline V gene has CDR1 LNHDA and CDR2 SQIVND (reference sequence). This chain's CDR3 is CASSPTDRGHWSTEAFF. The CDR3 nucleotides read TGTGCCAGTAGTCCCACGGACAGGGGGCATTGGAGCACTGAAGCTTTCTTT.